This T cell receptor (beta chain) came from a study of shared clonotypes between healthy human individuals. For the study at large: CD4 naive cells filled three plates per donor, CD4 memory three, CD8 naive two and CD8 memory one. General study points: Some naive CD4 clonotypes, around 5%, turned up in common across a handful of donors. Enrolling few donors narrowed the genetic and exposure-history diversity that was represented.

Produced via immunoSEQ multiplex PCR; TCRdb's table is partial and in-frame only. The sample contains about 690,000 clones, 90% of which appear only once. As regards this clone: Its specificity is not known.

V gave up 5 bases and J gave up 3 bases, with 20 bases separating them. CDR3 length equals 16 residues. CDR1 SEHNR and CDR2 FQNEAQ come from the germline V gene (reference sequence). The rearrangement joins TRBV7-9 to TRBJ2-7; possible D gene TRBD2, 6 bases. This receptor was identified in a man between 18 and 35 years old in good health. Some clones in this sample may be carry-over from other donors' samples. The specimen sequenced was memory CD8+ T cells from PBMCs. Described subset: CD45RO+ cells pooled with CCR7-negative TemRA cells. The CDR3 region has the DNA TGTGCCAGCAGCCCGGAGGGAGCTTCTTCCCACTACGAGCAGTACTTC. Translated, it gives CASSPEGASSHYEQYF.